One and the same sample provided the 28 T cell receptor beta chains below, sequenced in a study of cytomegalovirus exposure and HLA in healthy donors. Profiled with immunoSEQ multiplex PCR; TCRdb holds only in-frame clones, not every one. Counted here are about 160,000 clones, about 90% occurring once; the ten biggest clones make up 10%. Sequencing input: PBMCs. Source of these receptors: a woman younger than 30 in good health and CMV-seropositive.

The chain uses TRBV19 and TRBJ1-2; 12 bases are shared with TRBD1. CDR1 and CDR2 (germline): LNHDA, SQIVND (reference sequence). J gave up 9 bases and V 4 bases, and 6 bases lay outside the gene matches. This CDR3 is 14 amino acids long. CDR3 sequence reads: CASSTGQGAVSYTF. The CDR3 DNA reads as TGTGCCAGTAGTACGGGACAGGGGGCGGTGAGCTACACCTTC.

The chain has TRBV5-1 and TRBJ2-1; D is possibly TRBD2 (6 bases). V shed 4 bases and J shed 3 bases, with 11 bases lying between them. This CDR3 has 14 residues. CDR1 and CDR2 from the germline V gene are SGHRS and YFSETQ. CDR3 loop: CASSTGLIYNEQFF. The CDR3, as DNA: TGCGCCAGCAGCACGGGACTGATCTACAATGAGCAGTTCTTC.

This rearrangement joins TRBV6-1 to TRBJ2-1, with D tentatively TRBD2 (6 bases). The germline CDR1 and CDR2 sequences are MNHNS and SASEGT. V lost 9 bases and J lost 9, with 18 bases in between. This CDR3 comprises 13 residues. DNA of the CDR3: TGTGCCAGATATAGAACTAGCTCACCTGAGCAGTTCTTC. This sequence encodes CARYRTSSPEQFF.

The chain combines TRBV10-3 with TRBJ2-6; 8 nucleotides align to TRBD1. The junction had 10 bases not matched to a gene; V was cut back by 6 bases and J by 0 bases. The CDR3 is 18 residues long. The V gene's germline CDR1 is ENHRY and CDR2 SYGVKD. The CDR3 region has the DNA TGTGCCATCAGGGCTGGGACAGGTAGTCTCTCTGGGGCCAACGTCCTGACTTTC. As protein: CAIRAGTGSLSGANVLTF.

The rearrangement links TRBV27 to TRBJ2-2, with D maybe TRBD1 (6 bases). The CDR3 consists of 14 residues. Germline V gene lookup returns CDR1 MNHEY and CDR2 SMNVEV (reference sequence). Between the trimmed V and J ends, which lost 6 bases and 3 bases, there was a span of 11 bases. CDR3 amino acids: CASRQDSYTGELFF. The CDR3 coding sequence is TGTGCCAGCAGGCAGGACAGCTACACCGGGGAGCTGTTTTTT.

The gene calls are TRBV7-9 and TRBJ2-7; the D gene is possibly TRBD1 (5 bases). Trimming shortened V by 5 bases and J by 6 bases, and 8 bases separated the two germline ends. The CDR3 has 11 residues. CDR1 and CDR2 (germline): SEHNR, FQNEAQ (reference sequence). CDR3 residues: CASSQGVEQYF. The DNA for the CDR3 is TGTGCCAGCAGCCAGGGTGTCGAGCAGTACTTC.

The J gene is TRBJ2-1, the V gene TRBV7-3; TRBD2 matches at 12 bases. V lost 3 bases, J lost 6 bases, and 6 bases stayed unmatched. Germline CDR1 and CDR2: SGHTA and FQGTGA. The CDR3 has 16 residues. In DNA form, the CDR3 reads TGTGCCAGCAGCTTGGGGCTAGCGGGAGGGTCCAATGAGCAGTTCTTC. Translated: CASSLGLAGGSNEQFF.

The rearrangement links TRBV5-6 to TRBJ1-1; TRBD1 is a possible D gene (6 bases). The ends were cut back, 0 bases at V and 0 bases at J, with 12 bases in the middle. CDR1 and CDR2 from the germline V gene are SGHDT and YYEEEE. CDR3 length equals 16 residues. CDR3 sequence reads: CASSLGSGGLNTEAFF. The CDR3 bases are TGTGCCAGCAGCTTGGGGTCGGGGGGCTTGAACACTGAAGCTTTCTTT. The full variable domain, with the rest looked up from reference TRBV5-6 and TRBJ1-1, is DAGVTQSPTHLIKTRGQQVTLRCSPKSGHDTVSWYQQALGQGPQFIFQYYEEEERQRGNFPDRFSGHQFPNYSSELNVNALLLGDSALYLCASSLGSGGLNTEAFFGQGTRLTVV.

Notes on this clone: At one boundary the junction diverges from the germline segment, which might be a read error. This rearrangement joins TRBV7-7 to TRBJ2-5; a weak D match, TRBD2 (7 bases). CDR3 length: 18 amino acids. Germline assignment: CDR1 SSHAT and CDR2 FNYEAQ (reference sequence). The CDR3 protein is CASSLASGGPNGLETQYF. In nucleotides, the CDR3 is TGTGCTAGCAGCTTAGCGTCGGGGGGCCCGAACGGTCTAGAGACCCAGTACTTC.

J is TRBJ2-7 and V is TRBV4-1, with TRBD1 as a possible D gene (6 bases). Trimming took off 0 bases at V and 4 bases at J, with 13 bases between the two ends. The germline gives CDR1 MGHRA, CDR2 YSYEKL. The CDR3 contains 15 residues. The CDR3 sequence: CASSQDPGERYEQYF. CDR3 DNA sequence: TGCGCCAGCAGCCAAGATCCAGGGGAGAGGTACGAGCAGTACTTC.

Only a few counts were recorded for this clone. The chain employs TRBV19 and TRBJ1-2; a weak D match, TRBD1 (5 bases). The germline V gene has CDR1 LNHDA and CDR2 SQIVND (reference sequence). The V and J ends lost 9 bases and 4 bases respectively, with 12 bases between them. CDR3 length equals 12 residues. The CDR3 loop reads CASTGTAYGYTF. The CDR3 bases are TGTGCCAGCACGGGGACTGCCTATGGCTACACCTTC.

This chain uses TRBV4-1 with TRBJ2-7; 8 bases are shared with TRBD1. Germline V gene data show CDR1 as MGHRA and CDR2 as YSYEKL. This CDR3 has 15 residues. Trimming cost V 0 bases and J 3 bases; bases outside gene matches: 4. CDR3 sequence: CASSQDTGGSYEQYF. The CDR3 DNA sequence: TGCGCCAGCAGCCAAGATACAGGGGGAAGCTACGAGCAGTACTTC.

The V and J genes are TRBV19 and TRBJ2-6; D might be TRBD1 (6 bases). CDR3 length: 15 residues. Germline V gene data show CDR1 as LNHDA and CDR2 as SQIVND (reference sequence). V shed 7 bases and J shed 4 bases, with 14 bases lying between them. The CDR3 DNA follows: TGTGCCAGTACCCCACAGGGCGGGGGGGCCAACGTCCTGACTTTC. Protein sequence: CASTPQGGGANVLTF. The variable domain in full, completed from reference TRBV19 and TRBJ2-6, reads DGGITQSPKYLFRKEGQNVTLSCEQNLNHDAMYWYRQDPGQGLRLIYYSQIVNDFQKGDIAEGYSVSREKKESFPLTVTSAQKNPTAFYLCASTPQGGGANVLTFGAGSRLTVL.

There are a few counts of this clone. The chain is built from TRBV12-5 and TRBJ2-7; D unclear. Germline-derived CDR1 and CDR2 are LGHNT and FRNRAP. V was cut by 6 bases and J by 3 bases, with 3 bases left in between. This CDR3 spans 10 amino acids. The CDR3 reads CASGNYEQYF. The CDR3 DNA follows: TGTGCTAGTGGCAACTACGAGCAGTACTTC.

The chain uses TRBV9 and TRBJ1-1, with D perhaps TRBD1 (6 bases). CDR1 is SGDLS and CDR2 is YYNGEE in the germline V gene. This CDR3 is built from 14 residues. The V end lost 4 bases, the J end lost 4 bases, and 14 bases lay between the germline ends. The CDR3 protein is CASSLGQLFTEAFF. CDR3 DNA sequence: TGTGCCAGCAGCCTTGGACAGCTCTTCACTGAAGCTTTCTTT.

The genes are TRBV6-5 and TRBJ1-1, with D possibly TRBD1 on 5 matching bases. Between the trimmed V and J ends, which lost 8 bases and 6 bases, there was a span of 10 bases. CDR1 and CDR2 (germline): MNHEY, SVGAGI. CDR3 length equals 11 residues. The DNA of the CDR3 is TGTGCCAGCGGCAAGGGGTCTGAAGCTTTCTTT. Its translation: CASGKGSEAFF.

This chain joins TRBV19 and TRBJ2-6; 9 nucleotides match TRBD1. The CDR3 spans 16 residues. Germline V gene data show CDR1 as LNHDA and CDR2 as SQIVND (reference sequence). The V segment lost 3 bases and the J segment 11 bases; nucleotides outside the gene matches: 11. This CDR3 reads CASSIRGTGPSDVLTF. CDR3 DNA: TGTGCCAGTAGTATTAGGGGGACAGGGCCCTCCGACGTCCTGACTTTC. The complete variable domain, with remaining parts taken from reference TRBV19 and TRBJ2-6, reads DGGITQSPKYLFRKEGQNVTLSCEQNLNHDAMYWYRQDPGQGLRLIYYSQIVNDFQKGDIAEGYSVSREKKESFPLTVTSAQKNPTAFYLCASSIRGTGPSDVLTFGAGSRLTVL.

This clone was seen just once. The chain combines TRBV6-5 with TRBJ2-7; the match to TRBD1 covers 10 bases. The CDR3 length is 12 residues. CDR1 is MNHEY and CDR2 is SVGAGI in the germline V gene. J gave up 6 bases and V 10 bases, and 6 bases lay outside the gene matches. The CDR3 is CATGQGITEQYF. CDR3 bases: TGTGCCACGGGACAGGGGATCACCGAGCAGTACTTC.

The J gene is TRBJ2-3, the V gene TRBV11-1, with 8 bases matching TRBD2. The ends lost 5 bases at V and 6 bases at J; junction bases unmatched: 7. Germline V gives CDR1 SGHAT, CDR2 FQDESV (reference sequence). CDR3 size: 14 residues. The CDR3 coding sequence is TGTGCCAGCAGCGCCCAACTAGCGGCGGATACGCAGTATTTT. Its protein product is CASSAQLAADTQYF.

The chain couples TRBV19 to TRBJ2-7; D perhaps matches TRBD2 (5 bases). Trimming cost V 5 bases and J 0 bases, with 8 bases left between them. CDR1 LNHDA and CDR2 SQIVND come from the germline V gene (reference sequence). This CDR3 spans 13 amino acids. CDR3 protein: CASSLGSSYEQYF. DNA of the CDR3: TGTGCCAGTAGTTTGGGGAGCTCCTACGAGCAGTACTTC.

V is TRBV19 and J is TRBJ1-1; possible D gene TRBD1, 6 bases. CDR1 is LNHDA, CDR2 SQIVND, per germline (reference sequence). Trimming shortened V by 5 bases and J by 4 bases, and 14 bases separated the two germline ends. The CDR3 totals 14 residues. CDR3 residues: CASSGQGMFTEAFF. In DNA, the CDR3 is TGTGCCAGTAGTGGGCAGGGGATGTTCACTGAAGCTTTCTTT.

V and J are TRBV18 and TRBJ1-3; maybe TRBD1 (5 bases). V lost 3 bases and J 0 bases, leaving 9 bases between the germline ends. CDR3 length equals 15 residues. Germline CDR1 is KGHSH and CDR2 is LQKENI. The CDR3 bases are TGTGCCAGCTCACCGGACAAGTCCTCTGGAAACACCATATATTTT. Translation gives CASSPDKSSGNTIYF.

The chain employs TRBV7-8 and TRBJ1-5, with 9 bases fitting TRBD1. The CDR3 has 13 amino acids. CDR1 SGHVS and CDR2 FQNEAQ come from the germline V gene. V lost 5 bases to trimming and J lost 7 bases; unmatched junction nucleotides: 3. CDR3 in DNA: TGTGCCAGCAGCGGGACAGGGAACCAGCCCCAGCATTTT. It yields the protein CASSGTGNQPQHF.

The chain recombines TRBV7-2 with TRBJ1-4; D uncertain. The CDR3 runs to 15 residues. Germline V gene lookup returns CDR1 SGHTA and CDR2 FQGNSA. V dropped 1 base and J dropped 5 bases, with 11 bases sitting between them. CDR3 sequence: CASSLDSSRNEKLFF. CDR3 sequence (DNA): TGTGCCAGCAGCTTAGATTCATCGCGGAATGAAAAACTGTTTTTT.

The gene calls are TRBV2 and TRBJ2-6; D remains unclear. Germline V CDR1 and CDR2: SNHLY, FYNNEI. V gave up 7 bases and J gave up 2 bases, with 12 bases separating them. The CDR3 is 15 residues long. The chain's CDR3 is CASTTSRAGANVLTF. The DNA of the CDR3 is TGTGCCAGCACTACAAGCCGGGCTGGGGCCAACGTCCTGACTTTC.

The chain recombines TRBV18 with TRBJ2-7; D is unresolved. This CDR3 has 14 residues. Trimming removed 3 bases at V and 0 bases at J, with 9 bases between. In germline, CDR1 is KGHSH, CDR2 LQKENI. CDR3 sequence reads: CASSPSEHSYEQYF. CDR3 bases: TGTGCCAGCTCACCGTCAGAACACTCCTACGAGCAGTACTTC.

This chain joins TRBV15 and TRBJ1-4, with D perhaps matching TRBD1 (5 bases). Trimming removed 2 bases from V and 5 bases from J, with 18 bases in between. CDR1 is LNHNV and CDR2 is YYDKDF in the germline V gene (reference sequence). This CDR3 contains 17 residues. CDR3 sequence reads: CATSRPGGQGINEKLFF. CDR3 in DNA: TGTGCCACCAGCAGACCGGGAGGGCAGGGCATAAATGAAAAACTGTTTTTT.

The chain has TRBV27 and TRBJ2-3; tentatively, D is TRBD2 (6 bases). This CDR3 is 15 amino acids long. From germline, CDR1 is MNHEY and CDR2 SMNVEV (reference sequence). Trimming pared 1 base from V and 0 bases from J, leaving 8 bases between. CDR3 residues: CASSLWGESTDTQYF. The CDR3 region has the DNA TGTGCCAGCAGTTTATGGGGGGAAAGCACAGATACGCAGTATTTT.